What follows are 14 T cell receptor beta chains derived from one specimen sequenced in a study of immune cell composition in non-small cell lung cancer (TCRdb year 2017). To prepare the library, the immunoSEQ multiplex PCR assay was applied. The table comes from immuneACCESS by way of TCRdb, which keeps in-frame sequences with V and J called. Part of the clones is missing from these tables; in studies checked, under half for an unresolved V gene and the rest for unknown reasons. The sample includes around 1,700 clones, with about 81% observed a single time. Approximately 10% of the sample is held by the ten biggest clonotypes. Specimen: lung tumor tissue. The receptors derive from a human donor with non-small cell lung cancer.

This clone was counted a few times. The gene calls are TRBV19 and TRBJ2-7, with D unresolved. V was clipped by 5 bases and J by 0 bases, with 8 bases between them. CDR1 is LNHDA and CDR2 is SQIVND in the germline V gene (reference sequence). CDR3 length: 13 residues. CDR3 sequence (DNA): TGTGCCAGTAGTGCCAGAAACTCCTACGAGCAGTACTTC. Translated: CASSARNSYEQYF.

The chain carries TRBV11-2 and TRBJ2-2; D is ambiguous. This CDR3 is 13 amino acids long. Germline CDR1 SGHAT, CDR2 FQNNGV. V gave up 0 bases and J gave up 8 bases, with 7 bases separating them. CDR3 nucleotides: TGTGCCAGCAGCTTAGATGGAGTTGGGGAGCTGTTTTTT. Translating gives CASSLDGVGELFF. Based on the CDR3 plus reference TRBV11-2 and TRBJ2-2, the full variable domain is EAGVAQSPRYKIIEKRQSVAFWCNPISGHATLYWYQQILGQGPKLLIQFQNNGVVDDSQLPKDRFSAERLKGVDSTLKIQPAKLEDSAVYLCASSLDGVGELFFGEGSRLTVL.

The V gene is TRBV28, the J gene TRBJ1-6; 7 bases fit TRBD1. Trimming removed 5 bases from V and 0 bases from J; junction bases left unmatched: 10. Germline values: CDR1 MDHEN, CDR2 SYDVKM. CDR3 size: 18 residues. This CDR3 is CASSPRTGLSSYNSPLHF. CDR3 coding DNA: TGTGCCAGCAGTCCAAGGACAGGATTGAGCTCCTATAATTCACCCCTCCACTTT.

The J gene is TRBJ2-2, the V gene TRBV28, with 7 bases lining up with TRBD1. CDR1 MDHEN and CDR2 SYDVKM come from the germline V gene. This CDR3 comprises 12 residues. V dropped 6 bases and J dropped 11; count of bases not matched to a gene: 6. This CDR3 reads CASRRGGGELFF. The CDR3 DNA reads TGTGCCAGCAGGCGAGGGGGCGGCGAGCTGTTTTTT.

This chain joins TRBV7-2 and TRBJ2-1, with D uncertain. The CDR3 is 12 residues long. Germline CDR1 and CDR2: SGHTA and FQGNSA. Trimming shortened V by 1 base and J by 15 bases, and 13 bases separated the two germline ends. The CDR3 DNA reads as TGTGCCAGCAGCTTAGTGGCCCCCTTGGCGTTCTTC. It codes for CASSLVAPLAFF.

This rearrangement joins TRBV11-1 to TRBJ2-5; maybe TRBD1 (6 bases). V was trimmed by 6 bases and J by 1 base, leaving 12 bases between them. The CDR3 is 14 amino acids. Germline CDR1 reads SGHAT; CDR2 reads FQDESV (reference sequence). The CDR3 DNA sequence: TGTGCCAGCAGTAAGGGACAACCCCAAGAGACCCAGTACTTC. It is translated as CASSKGQPQETQYF.

This clone was seen once. The chain combines TRBV28 with TRBJ2-1, with TRBD2 as a possible D gene (5 bases). Trimming stripped 5 bases from V and 6 bases from J, with 11 bases between. The CDR3 loop spans 13 amino acids. The germline V gene encodes CDR1 MDHEN and CDR2 SYDVKM. CDR3 bases: TGTGCCAGCAGTCCCGCTAGCTCCAATGAGCAGTTCTTC. It encodes CASSPASSNEQFF.

The chain joins TRBV5-1 to TRBJ2-2, with TRBD1 matching over 8 bases. Germline V gene lookup returns CDR1 SGHRS and CDR2 YFSETQ. The CDR3 runs 13 residues. V gave up 10 bases and J gave up 1 base; unmatched junction bases: 3. The CDR3 loop reads CAVGTGNTGELFF. The CDR3, as DNA: TGCGCCGTTGGGACAGGGAACACCGGGGAGCTGTTTTTT.

The chain joins TRBV2 to TRBJ2-5, with 13 bases identical to TRBD2. The CDR3 has 15 residues. The germline CDR1 and CDR2 sequences are SNHLY and FYNNEI. V was clipped by 6 bases and J by 5 bases; unmatched bases: 6. The CDR3 region is CASRMGTSGVETQYF. Here the CDR3 DNA reads TGTGCCAGCAGGATGGGGACTAGCGGGGTTGAGACCCAGTACTTC. The complete variable domain, with remaining parts taken from reference TRBV2 and TRBJ2-5, reads EPEVTQTPSHQVTQMGQEVILRCVPISNHLYFYWYRQILGQKVEFLVSFYNNEISEKSEIFDDQFSVERPDGSNFTLKIRSTKLEDSAMYFCASRMGTSGVETQYFGPGTRLLVL.

The chain joins TRBV5-1 to TRBJ1-2, with D possibly being TRBD1 (5 bases). CDR1 and CDR2 (germline): SGHRS, YFSETQ. V lost 4 bases to trimming and J lost 2 bases, with 15 bases between them. The CDR3 has 15 amino acids. The CDR3 region is CASSLSGGTNYGYTF. CDR3 in DNA: TGCGCCAGCAGCCTGTCGGGGGGGACCAACTATGGCTACACCTTC.

This clone was recorded once. CDR3: CAAGQGAVSEAFF. Here the CDR3 DNA reads TGTGCCGCCGGACAGGGGGCCGTTTCTGAAGCTTTCTTT. This sequence joins TRBV7-9 and TRBJ1-1; TRBD1 matches 11 bases. The CDR3 is 13 amino acids. Germline CDR1 SEHNR, CDR2 FQNEAQ (reference sequence). V gave up 11 bases and J gave up 6 bases; unmatched junction bases: 8.

The V gene is TRBV6-6, the J gene TRBJ1-1, with a tentative D call TRBD1 (6 bases). V was trimmed by 6 bases and J by 1 base, leaving 9 bases between them. This CDR3 spans 13 amino acids. The germline gives CDR1 MNHNY, CDR2 SVGAGI (reference sequence). CDR3 loop: CASSGTPNTEAFF. CDR3 nucleotides: TGTGCCAGCAGCGGGACACCGAACACTGAAGCTTTCTTT.

In nucleotides, the CDR3 is TGCGCCAGCAGCCAAGTGGATAGCTCGACCTACGAGCAGTACTTC. Amino acid sequence: CASSQVDSSTYEQYF. The chain is built from TRBV4-1 and TRBJ2-7; no firm D call. This CDR3 has 15 amino acids. Trimming took off 1 base at V and 2 bases at J, with 12 bases between the two ends. In germline, CDR1 is MGHRA, CDR2 YSYEKL.

Worth noting for this clone: This CDR3 is also generated by other DNA sequences in the sample. This sequence joins TRBV19 and TRBJ2-3; D gene ambiguous. CDR3 length: 13 amino acids. Looked up from germline, CDR1 is LNHDA and CDR2 is SQIVND (reference sequence). V shed 6 bases and J shed 2 bases, with 9 bases lying between them. The CDR3 region is CASSFTITDTQYF. The CDR3 DNA reads TGTGCCAGTAGCTTTACTATCACAGATACGCAGTATTTT.